The present T cell receptor beta chain was sequenced within a study of control samples from healthy donors and cancer patients. CDR3 length: 15 residues. The V end lost 3 bases, the J end lost 6 bases, and 15 bases lay between the germline ends. Germline V gives CDR1 ENHRY, CDR2 SYGVKD. Clones were sequenced by immunoSEQ multiplex PCR, and TCRdb holds only the in-frame ones, with some missing. The sample lists tens of thousands of clones; approximately 88% were seen once. This TCR was recovered from a woman between 55 and 75 years old in good health. The specimen was blood. The chain combines TRBV10-3 with TRBJ2-4; D perhaps matches TRBD1 (5 bases). The CDR3 protein is CAISDPGTGPNIQYF. DNA of the CDR3: TGTGCCATCAGTGACCCGGGCACAGGTCCAAACATTCAGTACTTC.